The 6 T cell receptor beta chains reported below all come from one sample, sequenced in a study of cytomegalovirus exposure and HLA in healthy donors. Use of 60 Vbeta and 13 Jbeta primers characterized the PCR. The method was immunoSEQ multiplex PCR; TCRdb's version includes in-frame clones alone and lacks a portion of them. The table shows some 91,000 clones, with about 80% occurring only once. Specimen: PBMCs. Every receptor here comes from a man aged 40-49 years in good health and CMV-seronegative.

Sample share makes this clone medium-sized. The rearrangement joins TRBV5-6 to TRBJ2-7; 11 nucleotides line up with TRBD2. Germline assignment: CDR1 SGHDT and CDR2 YYEEEE. CDR3 length: 16 residues. After removal of 4 bases from V and 4 bases from J, the junction contained 10 bases not matched to a gene. The CDR3 coding sequence is TGTGCCAGCAGCACCCCCGGGACTAGCGGTTTGTACGAGCAGTACTTC. Translation gives CASSTPGTSGLYEQYF.

The count of this clone is one. The chain links TRBV25-1 to TRBJ1-2; 8 nucleotides agree with TRBD1. CDR3 length equals 14 residues. V gave up 4 bases and J gave up 5 bases; unmatched junction bases: 6. Germline lookup yields CDR1 MGHDK and CDR2 SYGVNS. In DNA form, the CDR3 reads TGTGCCAGCAGTGGGGGACAGGAGATGTATGGCTACACCTTC. Translated, it gives CASSGGQEMYGYTF.

The chain uses TRBV28 and TRBJ1-6, with 9 bases lining up with TRBD1. V gave up 2 bases and J gave up 9 bases; unmatched junction bases: 8. There are 16 residues in the CDR3. Germline-derived CDR1 and CDR2 are MDHEN and SYDVKM. CDR3 amino acids: CASSLPGTGPSSPLHF. The CDR3 DNA sequence: TGTGCCAGCAGTTTACCCGGGACAGGGCCTTCTTCACCCCTCCACTTT.

The chain recombines TRBV9 with TRBJ2-1; TRBD1 aligns across 8 bases. Germline CDR1 and CDR2: SGDLS and YYNGEE. This CDR3 contains 14 residues. V was clipped by 3 bases and J by 4 bases; unmatched bases: 3. The CDR3, as DNA: TGTGCCAGCAGCGCCCGGGACAGGTACAATGAGCAGTTCTTC. Translating gives CASSARDRYNEQFF.

The chain links TRBV27 to TRBJ1-6; possible D gene TRBD1, 5 bases. The CDR3 has 19 amino acids. V lost 3 bases, J lost 7 bases, and 25 bases lay in between. Per germline, CDR1 MNHEY and CDR2 SMNVEV (reference sequence). The CDR3 coding sequence is TGTGCCAGCAGTTTTTCAACTTCTTCGGTGCTCCGGGGGAATTCACCCCTCCACTTT. It codes for CASSFSTSSVLRGNSPLHF.

This sequence joins TRBV29-1 and TRBJ2-2; 10 nucleotides agree with TRBD2. Germline loops: CDR1 SQVTM, CDR2 ANQGSEA. This CDR3 comprises 15 residues. V was clipped by 6 bases and J by 3 bases; unmatched bases: 7. The chain's CDR3 is CSVPRTSGDTGELFF. The CDR3 DNA sequence: TGCAGCGTACCTCGGACTAGCGGAGACACCGGGGAGCTGTTTTTT.